This passage covers 27 T cell receptor beta chains from one sample sequenced in a study of blood T cells in healthy people across ages. Primers used in a second PCR of about 7 to 12 cycles were a sample-barcoded 5' primer and a J-beta primer mix. TCRdb itself ran the 5' RACE reads through MiXCR, one entry per CDR3 protein. The data hold approximately 1.5 million distinct CDR3 sequences, with almost 35% observed a single time. What was sequenced was blood. The receptors derive from a woman aged 25 to 39 in good health.

Here the CDR3 DNA reads TGCAGTGCTAGAGACACAAGGACGGTCTATGGCTACACCTTC. Amino acids: CSARDTRTVYGYTF. The V call is TRBV20-1, the J call TRBJ1-2; D is unclear. With 0 bases removed from V and 4 bases from J, the gap between germline ends came to 12 bases. CDR3 size: 14 residues. Germline V lookup: CDR1 DFQATT, CDR2 SNEGSKA (reference sequence).

The count of this clonotype is one. The V and J genes are TRBV30 and TRBJ1-2, with D perhaps matching TRBD1 (5 bases). The germline CDR1 and CDR2 sequences are GTSNPN and SVGIG (reference sequence). The CDR3 length is 11 residues. Trimming took 5 bases from V and 3 from J, leaving 7 bases between them. The CDR3 loop is CAWGRDYGYTF. The DNA of the CDR3 is TGTGCCTGGGGCAGGGACTATGGCTACACCTTC.

The chain employs TRBV20-1 and TRBJ2-1, with 9 positions matching TRBD2. CDR3 size: 14 residues. V dropped 6 bases and J dropped 9; count of bases not matched to a gene: 12. Per germline, CDR1 DFQATT and CDR2 SNEGSKA (reference sequence). This CDR3 is CSAPWAGGPAEQFF. Here the CDR3 DNA reads TGCAGTGCCCCCTGGGCGGGGGGGCCTGCTGAGCAGTTCTTC.

V usage is TRBV3-1 and J usage is TRBJ1-2; no clear D. Trimming took off 3 bases at V and 6 bases at J, with 8 bases between the two ends. The CDR3 has 12 amino acids. CDR1 is LGHDT, CDR2 YNNKEL, per germline (reference sequence). CDR3 region: CASSQGRNGYTF. The CDR3 coding sequence is TGTGCCAGCAGCCAGGGAAGAAATGGCTACACCTTC.

The V and J genes are TRBV2 and TRBJ1-5, with TRBD1 matching 8 bases. The CDR3 covers 15 residues. Germline V gene data show CDR1 as SNHLY and CDR2 as FYNNEI. With V trimmed by 5 bases and J by 3 bases, 6 bases remained unmatched. Written as DNA, the CDR3 is TGTGCCAGCAGTTCTGACAGGGGAATCAATCAGCCCCAGCATTTT. It translates to CASSSDRGINQPQHF.

This clonotype was seen a single time. The genes are TRBV30 and TRBJ1-4, with 8 positions matching TRBD1. The CDR3 runs to 15 residues. Germline V gene sequence: CDR1 GTSNPN, CDR2 SVGIG (reference sequence). V was clipped by 2 bases and J by 5 bases; unmatched bases: 7. The CDR3 DNA sequence: TGTGCCTGGAGTTCTCGGACAGGGAAGAATGAAAAACTGTTTTTT. Translation: CAWSSRTGKNEKLFF.

The chain uses TRBV5-1 and TRBJ1-1, with a possible D match to TRBD1 (5 bases). V gave up 3 bases and J gave up 1 base, with 10 bases separating them. The CDR3 extends over 14 amino acids. Germline V lookup: CDR1 SGHRS, CDR2 YFSETQ. This chain's CDR3 is CASSWGGPNTEAFF. For the CDR3, the DNA is TGCGCCAGCAGCTGGGGGGGACCGAACACTGAAGCTTTCTTT.

Regarding this clonotype: This may be a read error: a much more frequent sequence differs by one nucleotide. The CDR3 sequence is CAGSPGLAGIDEQFF. CDR3 nucleotides: TGTGCCGGCAGCCCCGGACTAGCGGGGATAGATGAGCAGTTCTTC. V and J are TRBV7-7 and TRBJ2-1; TRBD2 aligns across 12 bases. The CDR3 is 15 residues long. CDR1 is SSHAT, CDR2 FNYEAQ, per germline (reference sequence).

A note on this clonotype: Being one base from a much bigger clone, this may be a read error. The chain couples TRBV10-3 to TRBJ2-1, with TRBD1 matching 7 bases. The CDR3 is 16 residues long. Germline-derived CDR1 and CDR2 are ENHRY and SYGVKD. V shed 5 bases and J 12 bases; nucleotides not matched to a gene: 19. The DNA for the CDR3 is TGTGCCATCAGTCCCAGACAGGGTGGAGGTAATGATGGGCAGTTCTTC. Protein product: CAISPRQGGGNDGQFF.

This clonotype has only a few counts. Here the CDR3 DNA reads TGCGCCACCTTCGGGGTATACCTGAGCTCTGGGGCCAACGTCCTGACTTTC. The encoded protein is CATFGVYLSSGANVLTF. The J gene is TRBJ2-6, the V gene TRBV10-2; maybe TRBD2 (5 bases). CDR1 and CDR2 from the germline V gene are WSHSY and SAAADI. This CDR3 has 17 residues. V dropped 10 bases and J dropped 0 bases, with 19 bases sitting between them.

The chain combines TRBV20-1 with TRBJ1-2; D is undetermined. In germline, CDR1 is DFQATT, CDR2 SNEGSKA (reference sequence). V lost 6 bases, J lost 1 base, and 15 bases lay in between. The CDR3 is 14 residues long. CDR3 amino acids: CSALARIVNYGYTF. The CDR3 nucleotides read TGCAGTGCCCTAGCCCGAATAGTTAACTATGGCTACACCTTC.

This clonotype appeared a few times. V gene TRBV20-1 combines with J gene TRBJ2-1; D gene ambiguous. Germline CDR1 and CDR2: DFQATT and SNEGSKA (reference sequence). The CDR3 spans 11 residues. Trimming removed 5 bases from V and 4 bases from J, with 6 bases in between. The DNA for the CDR3 is TGCAGTGCTTCAGATTACAATGAGCAGTTCTTC. Translating it yields CSASDYNEQFF.

The chain uses TRBV5-6 and TRBJ1-1, with TRBD1 matching over 7 bases. Trimming cost V 4 bases and J 2 bases; bases outside gene matches: 20. The germline V gene has CDR1 SGHDT and CDR2 YYEEEE. The CDR3 is 19 amino acids. The CDR3 DNA sequence: TGTGCCAGCAGCCCTTCTCTTCCCCTTGCGACAGGGACTAACACTGAAGCTTTCTTT. Its translation: CASSPSLPLATGTNTEAFF.

The gene calls are TRBV7-6 and TRBJ2-5, with D possibly TRBD2 on 5 matching bases. This CDR3 contains 14 residues. Germline V gene sequence: CDR1 SGHVS, CDR2 FNYEAQ. V lost 1 base and J lost 11, with 17 bases in between. The CDR3 DNA reads TGTGCCAGCAGCTTAGGAAGACTCCCCGGGGAGCAGTACTTC. Its translation: CASSLGRLPGEQYF. Together with reference TRBV7-6 and TRBJ2-5, the CDR3 gives the full variable domain: GAGVSQSPRYKVTKRGQDVALRCDPISGHVSLYWYRQALGQGPEFLTYFNYEAQQDKSGLPNDRFSAERPEGSISTLTIQRTEQRDSAMYRCASSLGRLPGEQYFGPGTRLLVL.

The chain is built from TRBV7-2 and TRBJ2-5, with 7 bases that match TRBD1. Germline V gene lookup returns CDR1 SGHTA and CDR2 FQGNSA. The CDR3 spans 15 residues. Trimming took 3 bases from V and 13 from J; bases not matched to a gene: 17. The CDR3 is CASSFLPDRTHERYF. The CDR3 DNA reads TGTGCCAGCAGCTTTTTACCGGACAGGACCCACGAGCGGTACTTC. Looking up the rest from reference TRBV7-2 and TRBJ2-5 gives the full variable domain: GAGVSQSPSNKVTEKGKDVELRCDPISGHTALYWYRQSLGQGLEFLIYFQGNSAPDKSGLPSDRFSAERTGGSVSTLTIQRTQQEDSAVYLCASSFLPDRTHERYFGPGTRLLVL.

This clonotype was detected ten times or more. V and J are TRBV29-1 and TRBJ2-7; 7 nucleotides line up with TRBD2. The CDR3 consists of 12 residues. V lost 4 bases, J lost 5 bases, and 5 bases stayed unmatched. The germline gives CDR1 SQVTM, CDR2 ANQGSEA. The CDR3 nucleotides are TGCAGCGTTGTCAGGACTAGTAACGAGCAGTACTTC. Translation gives CSVVRTSNEQYF.

The rearrangement joins TRBV20-1 to TRBJ2-3; D might be TRBD2 (6 bases). Between the trimmed V and J ends, which lost 5 bases and 1 base, there was a span of 10 bases. The CDR3 length is 13 residues. Germline CDR1 and CDR2: DFQATT and SNEGSKA (reference sequence). CDR3: CSAQASGTDTQYF. CDR3 nucleotide sequence: TGCAGTGCTCAGGCTAGCGGCACAGATACGCAGTATTTT.

This clonotype appeared a few times. V and J are TRBV20-1 and TRBJ1-1; a weak D match, TRBD1 (6 bases). The CDR3 is made up of 17 amino acids. Trimming took 2 bases from V and 1 from J, leaving 20 bases between them. CDR1 and CDR2 from the germline V gene are DFQATT and SNEGSKA (reference sequence). CDR3 protein: CSARPWRGGKRNTEAFF. Here the CDR3 DNA reads TGCAGTGCTAGACCCTGGAGGGGGGGAAAGAGGAACACTGAAGCTTTCTTT.

The chain recombines TRBV4-1 with TRBJ2-5; TRBD2 matches 8 bases. CDR3 length: 14 amino acids. Germline V gene lookup returns CDR1 MGHRA and CDR2 YSYEKL. V gave up 1 base and J gave up 11 bases; unmatched junction bases: 9. CDR3 amino acids: CASSQGTSRNEQYF. The DNA for the CDR3 is TGCGCCAGCAGCCAAGGGACTAGCAGGAATGAGCAGTACTTC.

This clonotype was counted between two and nine times. The gene calls are TRBV20-1 and TRBJ1-2, with 8 positions matching TRBD1. Germline trimming cut 4 bases from V and 3 bases from J; bases unmatched to any gene: 13. CDR3 length: 16 residues. Per germline, CDR1 DFQATT and CDR2 SNEGSKA (reference sequence). Here the CDR3 reads CSAKNQGARGDYGYTF. CDR3 sequence (DNA): TGCAGTGCTAAGAACCAGGGGGCGCGGGGTGACTATGGCTACACCTTC.

Remarks on this clonotype: With a much larger clone just one base away, this may be a read error. The chain's CDR3 is CSVRDKCSSGANVLTF. The CDR3 nucleotides read TGCAGCGTCCGGGACAAATGTAGCTCTGGGGCCAACGTCCTGACTTTC. The rearrangement joins TRBV29-1 to TRBJ2-6; D may be TRBD1 (6 bases). From germline, CDR1 is SQVTM and CDR2 ANQGSEA. The CDR3 is 16 amino acids. V lost 6 bases and J lost 0, with 15 bases in between.

In its sample, this clonotype was seen many times. The chain links TRBV20-1 to TRBJ2-5; D may be TRBD2 (6 bases). The germline CDR1 and CDR2 sequences are DFQATT and SNEGSKA (reference sequence). The CDR3 spans 16 residues. Trimming pared 6 bases from V and 5 bases from J, leaving 25 bases between. The chain's CDR3 is CSAIPREAPAGETQYF. CDR3 nucleotides: TGCAGTGCGATCCCCAGGGAGGCCCCAGCTGGGGAGACCCAGTACTTC.

The CDR3 loop reads CASKIQGAGNYGYTF. In DNA form, the CDR3 reads TGTGCCAGCAAAATCCAGGGGGCGGGGAACTATGGCTACACCTTC. V gene TRBV28 combines with J gene TRBJ1-2, with TRBD1 matching 8 bases. The CDR3 loop spans 15 amino acids. Germline V CDR1 and CDR2: MDHEN, SYDVKM. The ends lost 7 bases at V and 2 bases at J; junction bases unmatched: 9.

This clonotype was picked up a small number of times. The chain combines TRBV6-1 with TRBJ2-3; the D is unclear. Trimming removed 6 bases at V and 6 bases at J, with 16 bases between. The germline gives CDR1 MNHNS, CDR2 SASEGT. CDR3 length: 14 amino acids. CDR3 nucleotides: TGTGCCAGCAGCCGGACCGCATCCTTTGATACGCAGTATTTT. Translation gives CASSRTASFDTQYF.

This clonotype was counted many times. The chain links TRBV29-1 to TRBJ2-1; a possible D gene is TRBD2 (5 bases). This CDR3 comprises 12 residues. Germline CDR1 SQVTM, CDR2 ANQGSEA. V was trimmed by 3 bases and J by 4 bases, leaving 7 bases between them. The CDR3 bases are TGCAGCGTTGAGCGGGTTTACAATGAGCAGTTCTTC. This sequence encodes CSVERVYNEQFF.

The V gene is TRBV12-3 or TRBV12-4, the J gene TRBJ1-1; possible D gene TRBD1, 6 bases. V was clipped by 4 bases and J by 6 bases, with 15 bases between them. This CDR3 has 14 amino acids. The CDR3 reads CASSYFWGAAEAFF. The CDR3 region has the DNA TGTGCCAGCAGTTACTTCTGGGGGGCTGCTGAAGCTTTCTTT.

This clonotype was detected once. This chain joins TRBV27 and TRBJ1-4; D uncertain. V gave up 6 bases and J gave up 8 bases, with 13 bases separating them. This CDR3 is 13 amino acids long. The germline V gene encodes CDR1 MNHEY and CDR2 SMNVEV (reference sequence). In nucleotides, the CDR3 is TGTGCCAGCAGCTCGAGGGTTGTCGAAAAACTGTTTTTT. Protein sequence: CASSSRVVEKLFF.